This is a list of T cell receptor beta chains from one sample in a study of T cells in narcolepsy. Libraries were prepared by immunoSEQ multiplex PCR; TCRdb keeps only in-frame clonotypes and omits some of them. Of 30,000 to 40,000 clones detected, around 86% appear once; the ten largest clones hold approximately 2.7%. Sequenced: CD45RA- memory CD4+ T cells from PBMCs. The receptors come from a human donor with narcolepsy. Both conserved end residues are part of each CDR3. The order of the fields is V gene, D gene, CDR3 protein. A D gene is named only where the DNA matches it firmly.

v_call: TRBV20-1
d_call: -
cdr3_aa: CSARRGNTIYF

v_call: TRBV30
d_call: -
cdr3_aa: CAWSEGLSTDTQYF

v_call: TRBV30
d_call: -
cdr3_aa: CAQSPSRDRVNTEAFF

v_call: TRBV10-2
d_call: TRBD2
cdr3_aa: CASREGGYNEQFF

v_call: TRBV11-2
d_call: TRBD1
cdr3_aa: CASSLGQWNTGELFF

v_call: TRBV5-4
d_call: -
cdr3_aa: CASSLGVASEQFF

v_call: TRBV11-1
d_call: TRBD1
cdr3_aa: CASSLETDRVVPEAFF

v_call: TRBV18
d_call: -
cdr3_aa: CASSPLRTSTDTQYF

v_call: TRBV7-2
d_call: -
cdr3_aa: CASSLESGNEKLFF

v_call: TRBV29-1
d_call: TRBD1
cdr3_aa: CSVGTGEGETQYF

v_call: TRBV6-5
d_call: -
cdr3_aa: CASRVTKGRDTQYF

v_call: TRBV7-8
d_call: TRBD2
cdr3_aa: CASSPWGRGTDTQYF

v_call: TRBV19
d_call: TRBD2
cdr3_aa: CASSRASGNTQYF

v_call: TRBV4-3
d_call: -
cdr3_aa: CASSQEVGVAIQYF

v_call: TRBV6-1
d_call: -
cdr3_aa: CASSEVYLGVNTEAFF

v_call: TRBV5-4
d_call: -
cdr3_aa: CASHRDATDTQYF

v_call: TRBV2
d_call: -
cdr3_aa: CASGIVTDTQYF

v_call: TRBV5-1
d_call: TRBD1
cdr3_aa: CASSLEGQPGNTIYF

v_call: TRBV5-4
d_call: TRBD2
cdr3_aa: CASSVTSGGIYEQYF

v_call: TRBV7-7
d_call: -
cdr3_aa: CASSLERNYEQYF

v_call: TRBV28
d_call: TRBD2
cdr3_aa: CASSLGGYTQYF

v_call: TRBV6-1
d_call: TRBD1
cdr3_aa: CASSEPGTGDGYTF

v_call: TRBV27
d_call: -
cdr3_aa: CASSSKGIPLSTYGYTF

v_call: TRBV14
d_call: -
cdr3_aa: CASSLERFTDTQYF

v_call: TRBV2
d_call: -
cdr3_aa: CASSVRDGFGETQYF

v_call: TRBV7-2
d_call: -
cdr3_aa: CASSLIINSNQPQHF

v_call: TRBV7-2
d_call: -
cdr3_aa: CASSLMVSSGNTIYF

v_call: TRBV7-2
d_call: -
cdr3_aa: CASSPTGTSYEQYF

v_call: TRBV7-2
d_call: TRBD2
cdr3_aa: CASSLGGGQETQYF

v_call: TRBV7-2
d_call: TRBD2
cdr3_aa: CASTRGRASYEQYF

v_call: TRBV5-1
d_call: TRBD1
cdr3_aa: CASSLVSPGGRNSPLHF

v_call: TRBV19
d_call: TRBD2
cdr3_aa: CASSPRGGAHTYEQYF

v_call: TRBV11-2
d_call: -
cdr3_aa: CASSLRTVRNYEQYF

v_call: TRBV10-2
d_call: -
cdr3_aa: CASSEPGSSLEAQYF

v_call: TRBV7-6
d_call: TRBD1
cdr3_aa: CASSKLRQGSTGELFF

v_call: TRBV7-7
d_call: TRBD2
cdr3_aa: CASSLGLAGGQDTQYF

v_call: TRBV10-1
d_call: -
cdr3_aa: CASSVAGLYEQYF

v_call: TRBV7-9
d_call: TRBD2
cdr3_aa: CASSPLPGLAPSGELFF

v_call: TRBV6-4
d_call: TRBD1
cdr3_aa: CASSEQGGEKLFF

v_call: TRBV5-1
d_call: -
cdr3_aa: CASSLDTEGETQYF

v_call: TRBV23-1
d_call: TRBD1
cdr3_aa: CASSAGQGAEKDTF

v_call: TRBV21-1
d_call: -
cdr3_aa: CASIPRDRLSNQPQHF

v_call: TRBV11-2
d_call: TRBD2
cdr3_aa: CASSRTSGGSYNEQFF

v_call: TRBV7-9
d_call: -
cdr3_aa: CASSLRGQDNSPLHF

v_call: TRBV30
d_call: TRBD1
cdr3_aa: CAWSQGASGNTIYF

v_call: TRBV13
d_call: -
cdr3_aa: CASSLVPGSPFF

v_call: TRBV5-1
d_call: TRBD1
cdr3_aa: CASSPQGTADEQYF

v_call: TRBV10-3
d_call: -
cdr3_aa: CAIKSATGIGANVLTF

v_call: TRBV6-5
d_call: TRBD1
cdr3_aa: CASRTGTGREQYF

v_call: TRBV28
d_call: -
cdr3_aa: CASSFGVKADF

v_call: TRBV11-1
d_call: -
cdr3_aa: CASSLNPNGADTQYF

v_call: TRBV5-1
d_call: TRBD2
cdr3_aa: CASSFAGGEETQYF

v_call: TRBV19
d_call: TRBD1
cdr3_aa: CASSYGTGAPRVWETQYF

v_call: TRBV6-1
d_call: TRBD1
cdr3_aa: CASSDRGTGTPDTQYF

v_call: TRBV14
d_call: -
cdr3_aa: CASSQAVTWGEQYF

v_call: TRBV9
d_call: TRBD2
cdr3_aa: CASSPRGPRGGTNNEQFF

v_call: TRBV19
d_call: TRBD2
cdr3_aa: CASSIQAAGGSSYNEQFF

v_call: TRBV5-1
d_call: TRBD1
cdr3_aa: CASSFGWTGANYGYTF

v_call: TRBV7-2
d_call: TRBD1
cdr3_aa: CASSFGTGTPQHF